This section outlines one T cell receptor (beta chain) sequence together with its context. What it binds is not known. Here immunoSEQ multiplex PCR was the method, and the copy in TCRdb shows in-frame clones only, minus some. The profile covers roughly 26,000 clones, with less than 85% appearing a single time and 30% to 35% taken by the ten largest. The data were obtained in a study of a mutant IDH1 vaccine in newly diagnosed glioma. The wider study: Before enrollment, patients got radiotherapy alone, temozolomide alone, or mostly the combination. Week 35 was safety follow-up visit V12; week 47 was end-of-study visit V13.

Deletions cut 6 bases from V and 0 bases from J, with 11 bases between. Germline lookup yields CDR1 MNHEY and CDR2 SVGAGI. The CDR3 totals 15 residues. Time point indicated: week 35, safety follow-up. Mutant IDH1 20-mer peptide, at 300 ug, made up each vaccine dose, with topical imiquimod. Every donor had a new WHO grade 3 or 4 astrocytoma that was IDH1-mutant, with loss of nuclear ATRX. The source of this sequence is a man aged 25 to 45 with glioma. Sample: PBMCs, taken from a glioma patient whose treatment included an IDH1 peptide vaccine. The chain carries TRBV6-5 and TRBJ1-4; TRBD1 might be the D (5 bases). DNA of the CDR3: TGTGCCAGCAGGGGCGGGGCTACAACTAATGAAAAACTGTTTTTT. Its translation is CASRGGATTNEKLFF.